The present TCR beta chain was sequenced within a study of blood T cells in healthy people across ages. Study observations and caveats: The long-lived group displayed more naive CD4+ cells, plus higher diversity, than the aged donors did. Per million T cells, TCR beta diversity dropped about linearly as age rose.

The CDR3 spans 14 residues. In germline, CDR1 is DFQATT, CDR2 SNEGSKA (reference sequence). Trimming at V came to 5 bases and at J to 5 bases, leaving 8 bases not matched to a gene. For the second PCR, which ran for 7 to 11 cycles, a sample-barcoded 5' primer and a J-beta primer mix were used. Per-sample output comprised a minimum of 3 million paired-end reads containing CDR3. MiXCR, run by TCRdb on the 5' RACE reads, gives a single entry per CDR3 protein. The sample holds about 640,000 distinct CDR3 sequences, 40% to 45% seen once. Details on this clonotype: Its antigen remains unknown.

This clonotype originated in a man aged 80 or over in good health. The rearrangement uses TRBV20-1 and TRBJ2-5; 10 bases align to TRBD1. Sequencing used blood. For the CDR3, the DNA is TGCAGTGCTGTCGCGGGACAGGGGTCGGAGACCCAGTACTTC. Its protein is CSAVAGQGSETQYF.